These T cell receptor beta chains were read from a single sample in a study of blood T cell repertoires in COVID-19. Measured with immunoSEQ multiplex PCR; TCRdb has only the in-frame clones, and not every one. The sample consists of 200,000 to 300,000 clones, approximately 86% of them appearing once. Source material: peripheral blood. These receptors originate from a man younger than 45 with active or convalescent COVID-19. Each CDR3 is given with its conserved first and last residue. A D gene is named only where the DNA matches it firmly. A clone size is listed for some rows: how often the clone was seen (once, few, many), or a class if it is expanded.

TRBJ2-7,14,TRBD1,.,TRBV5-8,TGTGCCAGCAGCTCAGACAGGGTCTCCTACGAGCAGTACTTC,CASSSDRVSYEQYF
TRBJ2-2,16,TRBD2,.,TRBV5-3,TGTGCCAGAAGCTTGCCAAAGCGGGGGGTCACCGGGGAGCTGTTTTTT,CARSLPKRGVTGELFF
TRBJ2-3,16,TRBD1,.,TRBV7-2,TGTGCCAGCAGCTTCACAGGGGGCGAGGTGGTGGATACGCAGTATTTT,CASSFTGGEVVDTQYF
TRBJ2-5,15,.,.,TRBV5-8,TGTGCCAGCAGCTTGGCCGGTAACAGGGCGGAGACCCAGTACTTC,CASSLAGNRAETQYF
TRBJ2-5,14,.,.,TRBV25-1,TGTGCCAGCAGTGAGGGTAGCGGCCAAGAGACCCAGTACTTC,CASSEGSGQETQYF
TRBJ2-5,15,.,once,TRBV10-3,TGTGCCATCAGTGAGCCTGGGGAGATGTTGGAGACCCAGTACTTC,CAISEPGEMLETQYF
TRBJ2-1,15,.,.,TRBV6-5,TGTGCCAGCAGCCGCACGCGGGGCGCCTACAATGAGCAGTTCTTC,CASSRTRGAYNEQFF
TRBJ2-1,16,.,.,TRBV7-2,TGTGCCAGCAGCGAAACTCGGGGGGCAGGGGCAAACGAGCAGTTCTTC,CASSETRGAGANEQFF
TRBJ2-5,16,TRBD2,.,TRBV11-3,TGTGCCAGCAGCTTAGGGCTAGCGGGGGACCAAGAGACCCAGTACTTC,CASSLGLAGDQETQYF
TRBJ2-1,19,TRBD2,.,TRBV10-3,TGTGCCATCCGGCGAGGCAGCGGGGGGGCCCGGAGCTCCTACAATGAGCAGTTCTTC,CAIRRGSGGARSSYNEQFF
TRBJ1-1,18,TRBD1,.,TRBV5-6,TGTGCCAGCAGCTCAAGAAGACAGGGGGAACGTCGGCACACTGAAGCTTTCTTT,CASSSRRQGERRHTEAFF
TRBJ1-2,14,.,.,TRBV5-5,TGTGCCAGCAGCTTGGAAGGGAGTAACTATGGCTACACCTTC,CASSLEGSNYGYTF
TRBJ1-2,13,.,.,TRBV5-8,TGTGCCAGCAGCATAACAGGGCGAAGTGGCTACACCTTC,CASSITGRSGYTF
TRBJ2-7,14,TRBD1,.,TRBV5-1,TGCGCCAGCAGCTTGGGGACAGGGACCTACGAGCAGTACTTC,CASSLGTGTYEQYF
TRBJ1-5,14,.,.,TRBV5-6,TGTGCCAGCAGCTTGGCACAGAACAATCAGCCCCAGCATTTT,CASSLAQNNQPQHF
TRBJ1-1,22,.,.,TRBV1,TGCACCAGCAGCCAAGAAGTGGTTTGGACAGCCGATATATTGGTATTGAACACTGAAGCTTTCTTT,CTSSQEVVWTADILVLNTEAFF